A single sample is the source of the 26 T cell receptor beta chains below, sequenced in a study of beta chain features in type 1 diabetes. Study-level results: Moderately but significantly shorter TCRB CDR3s were found in Type 1 diabetes patients in all four CD4+ subsets.

Expressed TCRB transcripts got sequenced, as all isolated RNA was reverse transcribed. Sequencing was performed with immunoSEQ multiplex PCR; in TCRdb, only in-frame clones are kept and a portion is missing. The sample yields some 160,000 clones, about 8.3% seen once. These receptors' targets are unknown. Material for sequencing was central memory CD4+ T cells from blood. The source of these receptors is a woman under 30 with type 1 diabetes.

V is TRBV29-1 and J is TRBJ1-5; 7 bases line up with TRBD1. Unmatched junction bases numbered 4, after V lost 6 bases and J lost 2 bases. Germline V CDR1 and CDR2: SQVTM, ANQGSEA. CDR3 size: 13 residues. In DNA form, the CDR3 reads TGCAGCGTGGAAACAGGGGGCAATCAGCCCCAGCATTTT. Translating gives CSVETGGNQPQHF.

The chain couples TRBV6-1 to TRBJ2-3; D remains ambiguous. The germline gives CDR1 MNHNS, CDR2 SASEGT. Trimming took 7 bases from V and 3 from J, leaving 14 bases between them. The CDR3 spans 14 residues. The CDR3 loop reads CASIRGEATDTQYF. The CDR3 region has the DNA TGTGCCAGCATACGAGGAGAGGCGACAGATACGCAGTATTTT.

The V call is TRBV7-2, the J call TRBJ1-1, with unresolved D. Per germline, CDR1 SGHTA and CDR2 FQGNSA. The V end lost 3 bases, the J end lost 3 bases, and 5 bases lay between the germline ends. The CDR3 loop spans 12 amino acids. The CDR3 loop reads CASSFGDTEAFF. Written as DNA, the CDR3 is TGTGCCAGCAGCTTCGGTGACACTGAAGCTTTCTTT. Filled out from reference TRBV7-2 and TRBJ1-1, the complete variable domain reads GAGVSQSPSNKVTEKGKDVELRCDPISGHTALYWYRQSLGQGLEFLIYFQGNSAPDKSGLPSDRFSAERTGGSVSTLTIQRTQQEDSAVYLCASSFGDTEAFFGQGTRLTVV.

V usage is TRBV25-1 and J usage is TRBJ2-5, with 11 bases lining up with TRBD1. CDR3 length: 16 residues. From germline, CDR1 is MGHDK and CDR2 SYGVNS. Losses at the gene ends were 2 bases for V and 4 bases for J; bases not matched to a gene: 6. This CDR3 reads CASSEGTGGKGETQYF. The CDR3 nucleotides read TGTGCCAGCAGTGAAGGGACAGGGGGAAAGGGAGAGACCCAGTACTTC.

There are a few counts of this clone. This rearrangement joins TRBV18 to TRBJ1-5, with 7 bases aligning to TRBD1. Looked up from germline, CDR1 is KGHSH and CDR2 is LQKENI. J gave up 5 bases and V 4 bases, and 5 bases lay outside the gene matches. This CDR3 has 14 residues. CDR3 loop: CASSRTGTDQPQHF. The CDR3 DNA sequence: TGTGCCAGCTCACGAACCGGGACAGATCAGCCCCAGCATTTT.

This clone turned up a few times. J is TRBJ2-1 and V is TRBV6-5; no firm D call. Germline V gene sequence: CDR1 MNHEY, CDR2 SVGAGI. V shed 4 bases and J shed 7 bases, with 5 bases lying between them. The CDR3 runs 11 residues. CDR3 residues: CASSFNNEQFF. The CDR3 nucleotides are TGTGCCAGCAGTTTTAATAATGAGCAGTTCTTC.

This clone was observed a handful of times. The rearrangement joins TRBV28 to TRBJ1-2; D not resolved. Trimming left V 2 bases short and J 5 bases short, with 6 bases between. This CDR3 spans 12 amino acids. From germline, CDR1 is MDHEN and CDR2 SYDVKM. The CDR3 bases are TGTGCCAGCAGTTTACGGGAATATGGCTACACCTTC. Translated, it gives CASSLREYGYTF.

A few counts support this clone. V and J are TRBV6-5 and TRBJ1-2, with TRBD1 matching 7 bases. The V gene's germline CDR1 is MNHEY and CDR2 SVGAGI. The CDR3 spans 14 residues. Germline trimming cut 4 bases from V and 3 bases from J; bases unmatched to any gene: 5. This chain's CDR3 is CASSFDREHYGYTF. The DNA of the CDR3 is TGTGCCAGCAGTTTCGACAGGGAGCACTATGGCTACACCTTC.

There are a few counts of this clone. This chain uses TRBV6-5 with TRBJ2-1; tentative D call: TRBD2 (6 bases). Germline V lookup: CDR1 MNHEY, CDR2 SVGAGI. The CDR3 spans 14 residues. V was clipped by 8 bases and J by 2 bases, with 13 bases between them. The CDR3 reads CASSGGFAYNEQFF. CDR3 DNA: TGTGCCAGCTCCGGGGGATTCGCCTACAATGAGCAGTTCTTC.

This clone was observed a few times. The gene calls are TRBV14 and TRBJ2-1, with unresolved D. This CDR3 has 13 amino acids. The germline V gene has CDR1 SGHDN and CDR2 FVKESK. Trimming pared 0 bases from V and 9 bases from J, leaving 9 bases between. The CDR3 DNA reads TGTGCCAGCAGCCAAGAAAACCCGGGTGAGCAGTTCTTC. Its translation: CASSQENPGEQFF.

A few counts support this clone. This chain connects TRBV2 to TRBJ2-2, with D perhaps matching TRBD1 (5 bases). This CDR3 has 11 amino acids. Trimming took off 9 bases at V and 8 bases at J, with 10 bases between the two ends. CDR1 and CDR2 (germline): SNHLY, FYNNEI. This chain's CDR3 is CASSRDGELFF. Here the CDR3 DNA reads TGTGCCAGTTCCAGGGATGGGGAGCTGTTTTTT. The full variable domain, with the rest looked up from reference TRBV2 and TRBJ2-2, is EPEVTQTPSHQVTQMGQEVILRCVPISNHLYFYWYRQILGQKVEFLVSFYNNEISEKSEIFDDQFSVERPDGSNFTLKIRSTKLEDSAMYFCASSRDGELFFGEGSRLTVL.

This clone occurred a few times. The rearrangement joins TRBV5-1 to TRBJ2-1; a weak D match, TRBD2 (6 bases). Germline values: CDR1 SGHRS, CDR2 YFSETQ. V was clipped by 0 bases and J by 6 bases, with 10 bases between them. The CDR3 sequence is 14 residues long. CDR3 bases: TGCGCCAGCAGCTTGGTTTCGGGAGCCAATGAGCAGTTCTTC. Protein: CASSLVSGANEQFF.

This clone came up a few times. The chain employs TRBV6-1 and TRBJ2-7; TRBD2 matches 13 bases. From germline, CDR1 is MNHNS and CDR2 SASEGT. The ends lost 6 bases at V and 5 bases at J; junction bases unmatched: 7. This CDR3 comprises 15 residues. The CDR3 coding sequence is TGTGCCAGCAGAAAACTAGCGGGAGGGGACGACGAGCAGTACTTC. Its protein is CASRKLAGGDDEQYF.

V usage is TRBV30 and J usage is TRBJ2-5; 8 positions agree with TRBD1. With 4 bases clipped from V and 5 bases from J, the junction kept 6 bases outside the gene matches. This CDR3 is 13 amino acids long. The germline V gene encodes CDR1 GTSNPN and CDR2 SVGIG (reference sequence). CDR3 nucleotides: TGTGCCTGGAAGGACAGGGCTCGGGAGACCCAGTACTTC. Its protein is CAWKDRARETQYF.

The V call is TRBV29-1, the J call TRBJ2-5; tentative D call: TRBD2 (7 bases). The CDR3 contains 16 residues. V shed 4 bases and J shed 2 bases, with 20 bases lying between them. Germline V gives CDR1 SQVTM, CDR2 ANQGSEA. The CDR3 sequence is CSVGVGGGGAQETQYF. CDR3 DNA: TGCAGCGTTGGGGTAGGGGGGGGAGGGGCGCAAGAGACCCAGTACTTC. The whole variable domain, remainder taken from reference TRBV29-1 and TRBJ2-5, is SAVISQKPSRDICQRGTSLTIQCQVDSQVTMMFWYRQQPGQSLTLIATANQGSEATYESGFVIDKFPISRPNLTFSTLTVSNMSPEDSSIYLCSVGVGGGGAQETQYFGPGTRLLVL.

This clone occurred a few times. The rearrangement links TRBV6-5 to TRBJ2-1; D is undetermined. Germline CDR1 and CDR2: MNHEY and SVGAGI. The CDR3 loop spans 13 amino acids. V was trimmed by 2 bases and J by 9 bases, leaving 11 bases between them. CDR3 protein: CASSYRSGSEQFF. CDR3 DNA sequence: TGTGCCAGCAGTTACCGGAGTGGGTCTGAGCAGTTCTTC.

This clone was counted a few times. The chain couples TRBV6-1 to TRBJ2-1; 8 bases map to TRBD2. V shed 6 bases, J shed 15 bases, and the junction held 13 bases outside the gene matches. This CDR3 contains 13 residues. CDR1 MNHNS and CDR2 SASEGT come from the germline V gene. CDR3 bases: TGTGCCAGCAGGGGGGGAGCGGGGGTCCACGGGTTCTTC. It specifies CASRGGAGVHGFF.

The chain couples TRBV7-9 to TRBJ1-2, with D uncertain. This CDR3 has 14 amino acids. Germline V gene data show CDR1 as SEHNR and CDR2 as FQNEAQ (reference sequence). Trimming took 0 bases from V and 4 from J, leaving 9 bases between them. The CDR3 DNA follows: TGTGCCAGCAGCTTAGCGCCGGAGGTCTATGGCTACACCTTC. Translation: CASSLAPEVYGYTF. Complete variable domain (other parts from reference TRBV7-9 and TRBJ1-2): DTGVSQNPRHKITKRGQNVTFRCDPISEHNRLYWYRQTLGQGPEFLTYFQNEAQLEKSRLLSDRFSAERPKGSFSTLEIQRTEQGDSAMYLCASSLAPEVYGYTFGSGTRLTVV.

This clone appeared a few times. The chain is built from TRBV28 and TRBJ2-7; maybe TRBD1 (6 bases). The germline CDR1 and CDR2 sequences are MDHEN and SYDVKM. The CDR3 length is 14 residues. Deletions cut 7 bases from V and 2 bases from J, with 15 bases between. The CDR3 region is CASILSQGTYEQYF. In nucleotides, the CDR3 is TGTGCCAGCATTCTAAGTCAGGGGACCTACGAGCAGTACTTC.

This clone occurred a few times. The chain uses TRBV29-1 and TRBJ1-3; D gene unclear. CDR3 length equals 11 residues. V was trimmed by 6 bases and J by 3 bases, leaving 6 bases between them. Germline values: CDR1 SQVTM, CDR2 ANQGSEA. The DNA of the CDR3 is TGCAGCGTCAGGATTGGAAACACCATATATTTT. Protein sequence: CSVRIGNTIYF.

The chain links TRBV30 to TRBJ2-7; 11 bases are a match to TRBD2. Germline CDR1 and CDR2: GTSNPN and SVGIG (reference sequence). The CDR3 is 14 residues long. The junction had 4 bases not matched to a gene; V was cut back by 2 bases and J by 4 bases. The CDR3 region has the DNA TGTGCCTGGAGTTTCACTAGCGGGGGATACGAGCAGTACTTC. Protein product: CAWSFTSGGYEQYF.

This chain links TRBV9 with TRBJ2-7; TRBD2 aligns across 7 bases. V gave up 3 bases and J gave up 3 bases; unmatched junction bases: 9. The CDR3 runs 15 residues. Germline loops: CDR1 SGDLS, CDR2 YYNGEE. The CDR3 sequence is CASSAQGGSIYEQYF. CDR3 nucleotides: TGTGCCAGCAGCGCCCAGGGAGGGAGTATCTACGAGCAGTACTTC.

The V call is TRBV9, the J call TRBJ1-2; possible D gene TRBD1, 6 bases. This CDR3 has 15 amino acids. Deletions cut 2 bases from V and 4 bases from J, with 15 bases between. Germline V lookup: CDR1 SGDLS, CDR2 YYNGEE. The CDR3 spells CASSVQEGGTYGYTF. In DNA form, the CDR3 reads TGTGCCAGCAGCGTTCAGGAGGGGGGGACCTATGGCTACACCTTC.

For the CDR3, the DNA is TGTGCCAGCAGTGAAGGGGACAGGTACTACGAGCAGTACTTC. This sequence encodes CASSEGDRYYEQYF. The rearrangement links TRBV25-1 to TRBJ2-7; 8 bases agree with TRBD1. With 2 bases clipped from V and 3 bases from J, the junction kept 3 bases outside the gene matches. The CDR3 has 14 residues. The germline gives CDR1 MGHDK, CDR2 SYGVNS.

This clone was observed a few times. The chain recombines TRBV7-2 with TRBJ2-1, with 10 bases matching TRBD1. CDR3 length: 13 residues. Unmatched junction bases numbered 4, after V lost 9 bases and J lost 5 bases. Germline-derived CDR1 and CDR2 are SGHTA and FQGNSA. The CDR3 protein is CASRGQGDNEQFF. The DNA for the CDR3 is TGTGCCAGTCGAGGACAGGGGGACAATGAGCAGTTCTTC.

This clone appeared many times. The chain recombines TRBV28 with TRBJ2-1, with TRBD1 as a possible D gene (6 bases). Trimming shortened V by 11 bases and J by 4 bases, and 15 bases separated the two germline ends. In germline, CDR1 is MDHEN, CDR2 SYDVKM. This CDR3 comprises 13 residues. The CDR3 DNA sequence: TGTGCCTCCCTTCTAAGGGGGTACAATGAGCAGTTCTTC. Translation: CASLLRGYNEQFF.